One sample yielded the 4 T cell receptor beta chains listed below, sequenced in a study of T cell responses to AZD1222 COVID-19 vaccine. Generated by immunoSEQ multiplex PCR, the TCRdb table keeps only in-frame clones and is missing some. The data show around 210,000 clones, about 94% seen once. Sequenced material: peripheral blood, taken 28 days after the second dose of the MenACWY control vaccine. These receptors came from an adult who received the MenACWY meningococcal vaccine as a control.

The chain combines TRBV4-1 with TRBJ1-2; 10 bases map to TRBD1. From germline, CDR1 is MGHRA and CDR2 YSYEKL. This CDR3 spans 19 amino acids. Trimming took 5 bases from V and 0 from J; bases not matched to a gene: 15. This chain's CDR3 is CASSYRPQTGGETNYGYTF. CDR3 in DNA: TGCGCCAGCAGCTATAGGCCCCAGACAGGGGGCGAGACTAACTATGGCTACACCTTC.

The CDR3 loop reads CAYRDRGVRCKNIQYF. The CDR3 nucleotides read TGTGCCTACCGGGACAGGGGTGTCCGATGTAAAAACATTCAGTACTTC. The rearrangement uses TRBV3-1 (or the pseudogene TRBV3-2) and TRBJ2-4; the match to TRBD1 covers 10 bases. In germline, CDR1 is LGHDT, CDR2 YNNKEL (reference sequence). CDR3 size: 16 residues. V lost 11 bases and J lost 4; bases outside the gene matches: 14.

The chain uses TRBV12-3 or TRBV12-4 and TRBJ1-1; D is ambiguous. V lost 6 bases and J 4 bases, leaving 12 bases between the germline ends. The length of the CDR3 is 13 residues. CDR3 amino acids: CASRFYRSTEAFF. CDR3 nucleotide sequence: TGTGCCAGCAGATTTTATAGGAGCACTGAAGCTTTCTTT.

The rearrangement joins TRBV6-5 to TRBJ1-4, with D uncertain. The CDR3 is 15 residues long. Between the trimmed V and J ends, which lost 4 bases and 8 bases, there was a span of 17 bases. Germline V gene sequence: CDR1 MNHEY, CDR2 SVGAGI. CDR3 residues: CASSLVPGSSEKLFF. DNA of the CDR3: TGTGCCAGCAGTTTAGTCCCGGGCTCCTCAGAAAAACTGTTTTTT.